A selection of T cell receptor beta chains follows, all from one sample in a study of T cells in Graves' hyperthyroidism and ophthalmopathy. Via MiXCR, TCRdb re-called the multiplex PCR reads, giving one row per CDR3 protein. The data hold under 450,000 distinct CDR3 sequences, with 15% to 18% observed a single time. Input material: blood. Receptor source: a woman under 30 with Graves' hyperthyroidism. Each CDR3 is given with its conserved first and last residue. A D gene is named only where the DNA matches it firmly. Where a row states a size, it is once, few, many or the class of an expanded clone; other rows omit it.

abundance | j_gene | v_gene | d_gene | CDR3aa | CDR3nt
many | TRBJ2-2 | TRBV2 | TRBD2 | CASEDSGGANGELFF | TGTGCCAGCGAAGATAGCGGGGGGGCAAACGGGGAGCTGTTTTTT
many | TRBJ2-1 | TRBV29-1 | TRBD2 | CSSRLAGPSYNEQFF | TGCAGCTCGAGGCTAGCGGGTCCCTCCTACAATGAGCAGTTCTTC
few | TRBJ2-1 | TRBV4-1 | TRBD2 | CASKTSGGADEQFF | TGCGCCAGTAAGACTAGCGGGGGGGCGGATGAGCAGTTCTTC
few | TRBJ1-6 | TRBV7-9 | TRBD1 | CASTKTGQGYSPLHF | TGTGCCAGCACCAAAACGGGACAGGGATATTCACCCCTCCACTTT
many | TRBJ1-5 | TRBV7-2 | TRBD1 | CASSRDRGRLQPQHF | TGTGCCAGCAGCCGAGACAGGGGGCGGCTTCAGCCCCAGCATTTT
few | TRBJ2-3 | TRBV9 | TRBD2 | CASSVPSLFAGVADTQYF | TGTGCCAGCAGCGTTCCCTCGCTTTTTGCGGGAGTAGCAGATACGCAGTATTTT
many | TRBJ1-2 | TRBV20-1 | - | CSARGKRDYGYTF | TGCAGTGCTAGAGGAAAGAGGGACTATGGCTACACCTTC
many | TRBJ2-7 | TRBV12-3/TRBV12-4 | - | CASSFLQVHEQYF | TGTGCCAGCAGTTTTCTCCAGGTACACGAGCAGTACTTC
many | TRBJ1-1 | TRBV18 | TRBD1 | CASSQGQGLDTEAFF | TGTGCCAGCTCACAGGGACAGGGATTGGACACTGAAGCTTTCTTT
- | TRBJ2-6 | TRBV2 | - | CASSDQGSGANVLTF | TGTGCCAGCAGTGACCAAGGCTCTGGGGCCAACGTCCTGACTTTC
- | TRBJ1-4 | TRBV4-1 | - | CASSREAWSNEKLFF | TGCGCCAGCAGCCGAGAGGCTTGGAGTAATGAAAAACTGTTTTTT
- | TRBJ2-3 | TRBV29-1 | TRBD2 | CSVTLPSGVTDTQYF | TGCAGCGTTACCCTCCCTAGCGGGGTCACAGATACGCAGTATTTT
many | TRBJ1-3 | TRBV11-2 | - | CASSLGRGFGNTIYF | TGTGCCAGCAGCTTAGGCAGGGGTTTTGGAAACACCATATATTTT
many | TRBJ1-1 | TRBV29-1 | - | CSVRRGGDTEAFF | TGCAGCGTCCGCCGGGGAGGCGACACTGAAGCTTTCTTT
many | TRBJ2-1 | TRBV5-1 | TRBD2 | CASSLVSGSSYNEQFF | TGCGCCAGCAGCTTGGTAAGCGGGAGCTCCTACAATGAGCAGTTCTTC
many | TRBJ1-5 | TRBV6-2/TRBV6-3 | - | CASSTPGHPRSNQPQHF | TGTGCCAGCAGTACCCCGGGACACCCACGATCCAATCAGCCCCAGCATTTT
few | TRBJ2-3 | TRBV20-1 | TRBD2 | CSARLGGRGGTDTQYF | TGCAGTGCTAGACTTGGCGGGAGAGGTGGCACAGATACGCAGTATTTT
many | TRBJ2-1 | TRBV18 | TRBD2 | CASSPQRTSGNNEQFF | TGTGCCAGCTCACCACAGAGGACTAGCGGGAACAATGAGCAGTTCTTC
few | TRBJ2-6 | TRBV5-1 | - | CASSSRGPMGANVLTF | TGCGCCAGCAGCTCCAGGGGACCCATGGGGGCCAACGTCCTGACTTTC
many | TRBJ1-6 | TRBV2 | - | CASSQKENSPLHF | TGTGCCAGCAGTCAAAAAGAGAATTCACCCCTCCACTTT
- | TRBJ1-2 | TRBV6-1 | - | CASSGFFGNGYTF | TGTGCCAGCAGTGGTTTTTTCGGGAATGGCTACACCTTC
many | TRBJ1-2 | TRBV5-5 | TRBD1 | CASSPLGTGGAANYGYTF | TGTGCCAGCAGCCCCCTCGGGACAGGGGGCGCAGCTAACTATGGCTACACCTTC
many | TRBJ1-1 | TRBV9 | - | CASRAGTGNEAFF | TGTGCCAGCAGAGCTGGGACGGGTAATGAAGCTTTCTTT
many | TRBJ1-5 | TRBV6-2/TRBV6-3 | - | CASSYRGAEPYPQHF | TGTGCCAGCAGTTACAGGGGGGCTGAGCCCTACCCCCAGCATTTT
few | TRBJ2-5 | TRBV4-1 | TRBD2 | CASSQLHPGLGQETQYF | TGCGCCAGCAGCCAATTGCATCCGGGACTAGGACAAGAGACCCAGTACTTC
few | TRBJ1-3 | TRBV9 | TRBD1 | CASSAGTGRSGNTIYF | TGTGCCAGCAGCGCTGGGACAGGGCGCTCTGGAAACACCATATATTTT
many | TRBJ1-1 | TRBV6-1 | - | CASSGHAGRTNTEAFF | TGTGCCAGCAGTGGCCACGCCGGGCGGACTAACACTGAAGCTTTCTTT
many | TRBJ1-1 | TRBV6-2/TRBV6-3 | - | CASSQQTEAFF | TGTGCCAGCAGTCAGCAGACTGAAGCTTTCTTT
many | TRBJ2-1 | TRBV7-9 | TRBD2 | CASRNGDSMTSGRAGEQFF | TGTGCCAGCAGGAATGGCGACTCGATGACTAGCGGGAGGGCGGGGGAGCAGTTCTTC
- | TRBJ2-1 | TRBV5-1 | TRBD2 | CASSLTGGPFNEQFF | TGCGCCAGCAGCTTAACGGGAGGGCCTTTCAATGAGCAGTTCTTC
- | TRBJ2-1 | TRBV6-2/TRBV6-3 | TRBD1 | CASRGGGSSYNEQFF | TGTGCCAGCAGAGGGGGCGGCAGCTCCTACAATGAGCAGTTCTTC
many | TRBJ1-4 | TRBV12-3/TRBV12-4 | TRBD1 | CASKRGTANEKLFF | TGTGCCAGTAAGCGCGGGACAGCCAATGAAAAACTGTTTTTT
many | TRBJ2-7 | TRBV20-1 | TRBD2 | CSARAPSGRATYEQYF | TGCAGTGCTAGAGCCCCCAGCGGGAGGGCAACCTACGAGCAGTACTTC
- | TRBJ2-2 | TRBV9 | - | CASSVEARGGELFF | TGTGCCAGCAGCGTAGAAGCTCGGGGCGGGGAGCTGTTTTTT
few | TRBJ1-4 | TRBV12-3/TRBV12-4 | - | CASSWGRDEKLFF | TGTGCCAGCAGCTGGGGGAGGGATGAAAAACTGTTTTTT
- | TRBJ2-6 | TRBV6-2/TRBV6-3 | - | CASSYSTGANVLTF | TGTGCCAGCAGTTACTCGACTGGGGCCAACGTCCTGACTTTC
- | TRBJ2-1 | TRBV28 | TRBD2 | CASSFPRTGLDNEQFF | TGTGCCAGCAGTTTCCCCCGGACTGGACTAGACAATGAGCAGTTCTTC
many | TRBJ2-4 | TRBV28 | TRBD2 | CASSGLSGRALNIQYF | TGTGCCAGCAGTGGGCTTAGCGGGAGGGCTCTAAACATTCAGTACTTC
many | TRBJ2-1 | TRBV27 | TRBD2 | CASSLTLSGVGEQFF | TGTGCCAGCAGTTTAACGCTTAGCGGGGTAGGTGAGCAGTTCTTC
few | TRBJ2-5 | TRBV10-3 | TRBD2 | CAIRGTSGKETQYF | TGTGCCATCAGGGGGACTAGCGGTAAAGAGACCCAGTACTTC
- | TRBJ2-7 | TRBV19 | - | CASSLATGLDEQYF | TGTGCCAGTAGCCTTGCCACAGGGTTAGACGAGCAGTACTTC
- | TRBJ2-1 | TRBV20-1 | - | CSATIGSSYNEQFF | TGCAGTGCTACCATCGGGAGCTCCTACAATGAGCAGTTCTTC
many | TRBJ2-5 | TRBV11-2 | - | CASSLGLGRQTQYF | TGTGCCAGCAGCTTAGGGTTGGGGCGGCAGACCCAGTACTTC
many | TRBJ2-7 | TRBV7-2 | TRBD2 | CASSLVTSGESYEQYF | TGTGCCAGCAGCTTAGTTACTAGCGGGGAATCCTACGAGCAGTACTTC
many | TRBJ2-5 | TRBV2 | TRBD1 | CAGSYYGVQGSQETQYF | TGTGCCGGCAGTTACTACGGGGTACAGGGGTCTCAAGAGACCCAGTACTTC
many | TRBJ2-1 | TRBV12-3/TRBV12-4 | - | CASSSDANEQFF | TGTGCCAGCAGCTCAGACGCAAATGAGCAGTTCTTC
many | TRBJ1-2 | TRBV7-2 | - | CASSLEIGGHGYTF | TGTGCCAGCAGCTTAGAGATAGGGGGGCATGGCTACACCTTC
few | TRBJ1-2 | TRBV20-1 | - | CSARGLRGYTF | TGCAGTGCTAGAGGTCTTCGCGGCTACACCTTC